This T cell receptor beta chain derives from a study of Graves' ophthalmopathy and Graves' hyperthyroidism. The junction had 10 bases not matched to a gene; V was cut back by 8 bases and J by 4 bases. The CDR3 contains 14 residues. Germline CDR1 is MNHNS and CDR2 is SASEGT. The TCR beta CDR3 regions underwent amplification from RNA transcripts. HTBI primers were employed in first-round RT-PCR, then a second-round multiplex PCR followed. TCRdb re-derived calls from the multiplex PCR reads in MiXCR, one entry per CDR3 protein. The repertoire includes about 740,000 distinct CDR3 sequences, 35% to 50% of them detected once, and roughly 45% sits in the top ten.

Input material: peripheral blood. This chain joins TRBV6-1 and TRBJ1-2; TRBD1 aligns across 7 bases. The sequence derives from an adult man with Graves' ophthalmopathy. The CDR3 DNA reads TGTGCCAGCCTGCAGGGGGGCCTTAGCTATGGCTACACCTTC. This gives the protein CASLQGGLSYGYTF.